A selection of T cell receptor beta chains follows, all from one sample in a study of blood T cell repertoires in COVID-19. Repertoires were generated with immunoSEQ multiplex PCR, while TCRdb's copy carries only in-frame clones and drops some. The repertoire holds roughly 250,000 clones, with roughly 88% as singletons. The sample was PBMCs or T cells enriched from blood (not recorded which). These receptors were obtained from a woman aged 45-60 years who had recovered from COVID-19. Both conserved end residues are trimmed from each CDR3. D genes are given only for firm matches.

TRBV27	TRBJ2-1	TRBD2	ASSLWAPGLDGRARNEQF
TRBV18	TRBJ1-1	-	ASTKGGDGTEAF
TRBV5-4	TRBJ2-7	TRBD2	ASSNGLAGEQY
TRBV28	TRBJ1-5	-	ASSSGPGGQPQH
TRBV3-1/TRBV3-2	TRBJ2-7	TRBD1	ASSQRQGTGEQY
TRBV6-5	TRBJ1-6	-	ASIGATPLH
TRBV4-1	TRBJ2-7	TRBD1	ASSHLGQDSQQY
TRBV4-1	TRBJ1-4	-	ASSPNQQTTNEKLF
TRBV7-9	TRBJ2-7	TRBD2	ASSLVLAGAFRDEQY
TRBV5-4	TRBJ2-7	TRBD1	ASSLSCSGGEQY
TRBV18	TRBJ2-6	-	ASSPGQTGANVLT
TRBV7-9	TRBJ2-1	-	ASSQGSSSYNEQF
TRBV3-1/TRBV3-2	TRBJ2-5	TRBD2	ASSQGLAGETQY
TRBV5-1	TRBJ2-3	TRBD1	ASSWDRAVTDTQY
TRBV6-6	TRBJ1-3	-	ASSTGFSGNTIY
TRBV5-6	TRBJ2-2	-	ASSFSAEGNTGELF
TRBV4-1	TRBJ1-4	TRBD1	ASSQAPGQGYEKLF
TRBV6-6	TRBJ1-5	TRBD1	ASRQTGQGGNQPQH
TRBV18	TRBJ2-1	TRBD2	ASSPRAGVLSEQF
TRBV24-1	TRBJ2-3	TRBD1	ATSVSRGQTDTQY
TRBV5-6	TRBJ2-1	-	ASSFVDFNNEQF
TRBV18	TRBJ1-5	-	ASSPRSTVNSNQPQH
TRBV19	TRBJ2-1	-	ASSIGLALSSYNEQF
TRBV5-1	TRBJ2-1	TRBD2	ASSLGLAGHYNEQF
TRBV28	TRBJ2-1	-	ASRPPGIANNF
TRBV3-1/TRBV3-2	TRBJ2-6	TRBD1	ASSHRSGQGGSGANVLT
TRBV3-1/TRBV3-2	TRBJ2-5	-	ASSLFGRETQY
TRBV5-1	TRBJ2-1	TRBD1	ASSRGQSSYNEQF
TRBV6-5	TRBJ1-1	-	ATQRGAEAF
TRBV29-1	TRBJ2-3	-	SVEPTGDTQY
TRBV5-6	TRBJ1-1	-	ASSSPSWNTEAF
TRBV19	TRBJ2-6	TRBD1	ASSRQGGANVLT